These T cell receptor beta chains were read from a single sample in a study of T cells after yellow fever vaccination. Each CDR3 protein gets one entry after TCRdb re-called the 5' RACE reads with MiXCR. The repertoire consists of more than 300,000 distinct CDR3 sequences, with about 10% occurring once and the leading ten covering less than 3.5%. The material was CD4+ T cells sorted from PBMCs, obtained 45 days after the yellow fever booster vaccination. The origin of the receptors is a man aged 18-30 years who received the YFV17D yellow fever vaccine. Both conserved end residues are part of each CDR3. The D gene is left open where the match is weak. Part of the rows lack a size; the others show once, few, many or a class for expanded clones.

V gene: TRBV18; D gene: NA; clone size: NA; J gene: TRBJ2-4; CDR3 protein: CASSPSIAKNIQYF; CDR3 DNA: TGTGCCAGCTCACCAAGCATAGCCAAAAACATTCAGTACTTC
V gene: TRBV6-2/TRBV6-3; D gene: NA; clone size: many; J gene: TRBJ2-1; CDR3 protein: CASSKTGGHRDEQFF; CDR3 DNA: TGTGCCAGCAGTAAGACCGGGGGGCACCGCGATGAGCAGTTCTTC
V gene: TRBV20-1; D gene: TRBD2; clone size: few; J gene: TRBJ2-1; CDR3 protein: CSAPGTSGGEQFF; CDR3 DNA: TGCAGTGCTCCCGGGACTAGCGGGGGGGAGCAGTTCTTC
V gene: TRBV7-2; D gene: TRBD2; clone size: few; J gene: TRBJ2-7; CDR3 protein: CASSFGLAYEQYF; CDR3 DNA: TGTGCCAGCAGCTTCGGACTAGCCTACGAGCAGTACTTC
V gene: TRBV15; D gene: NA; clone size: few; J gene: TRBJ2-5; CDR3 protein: CATRPVGGRETQYF; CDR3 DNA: TGTGCCACCAGACCGGTGGGGGGGCGAGAGACCCAGTACTTC
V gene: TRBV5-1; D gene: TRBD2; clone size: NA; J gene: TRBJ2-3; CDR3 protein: CASSLVERGSTDTQYF; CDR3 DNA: TGCGCCAGCAGCTTGGTGGAGCGGGGGAGCACAGATACGCAGTATTTT
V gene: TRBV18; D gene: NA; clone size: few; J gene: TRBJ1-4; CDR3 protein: CASSRGRGDEKLFF; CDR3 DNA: TGTGCCAGCTCACGGGGCAGGGGAGACGAAAAACTGTTTTTT
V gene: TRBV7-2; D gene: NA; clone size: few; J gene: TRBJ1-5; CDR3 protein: CASSPDGTYQPQHF; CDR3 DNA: TGTGCCAGCAGCCCCGACGGCACCTATCAGCCCCAGCATTTT
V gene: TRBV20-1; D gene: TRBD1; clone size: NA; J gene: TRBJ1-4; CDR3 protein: CGGTGGNEKLFF; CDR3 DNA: TGCGGGGGGACAGGGGGCAATGAAAAACTGTTTTTT
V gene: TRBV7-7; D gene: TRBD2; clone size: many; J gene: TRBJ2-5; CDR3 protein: CASSPGSGGQETQYF; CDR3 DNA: TGTGCCAGCAGCCCGGGGAGCGGGGGCCAAGAGACCCAGTACTTC
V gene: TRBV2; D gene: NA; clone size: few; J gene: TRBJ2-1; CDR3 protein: CASSPHELTENEQFF; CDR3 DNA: TGTGCCAGCAGTCCTCATGAACTTACGGAAAATGAGCAGTTCTTC
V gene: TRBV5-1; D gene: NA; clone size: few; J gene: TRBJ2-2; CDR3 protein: CASSFLPGDSTGELFF; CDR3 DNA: TGCGCCAGCAGCTTTCTTCCGGGTGATAGCACCGGGGAGCTGTTTTTT
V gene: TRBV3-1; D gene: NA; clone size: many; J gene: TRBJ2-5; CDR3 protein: CASSQWTDQETQYF; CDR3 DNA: TGTGCCAGCAGCCAGTGGACAGACCAAGAGACCCAGTACTTC
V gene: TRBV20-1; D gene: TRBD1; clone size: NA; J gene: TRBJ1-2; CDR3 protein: CSAAEQGANYGYTF; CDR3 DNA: TGCAGTGCCGCGGAGCAGGGGGCGAACTATGGCTACACCTTC
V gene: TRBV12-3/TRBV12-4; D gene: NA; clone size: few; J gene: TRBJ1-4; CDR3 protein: CASSSDRRVEKLFF; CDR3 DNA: TGTGCCAGCAGTTCAGACAGGAGAGTCGAAAAACTGTTTTTT
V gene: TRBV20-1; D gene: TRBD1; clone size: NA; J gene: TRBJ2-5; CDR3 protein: CSSDRASEETQYF; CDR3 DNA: TGCAGCTCGGACAGGGCAAGTGAAGAGACCCAGTACTTC
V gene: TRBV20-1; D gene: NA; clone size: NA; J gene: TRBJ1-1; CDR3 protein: CSAQDSSLNTEAFF; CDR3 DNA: TGCAGTGCTCAAGACTCGTCCCTGAACACTGAAGCTTTCTTT
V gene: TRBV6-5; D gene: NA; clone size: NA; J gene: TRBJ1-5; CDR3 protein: CASSYSNRAGQPQHF; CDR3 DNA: TGTGCCAGCAGTTACTCGAACAGGGCGGGTCAGCCCCAGCATTTT
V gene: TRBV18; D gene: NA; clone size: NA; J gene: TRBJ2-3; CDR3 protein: CASSPYPGAGTDTQYF; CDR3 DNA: TGTGCCAGCTCACCATACCCCGGAGCTGGGACAGATACGCAGTATTTT
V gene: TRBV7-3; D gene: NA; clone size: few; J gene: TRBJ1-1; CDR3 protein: CASSSGMNTEAFF; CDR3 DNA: TGTGCCAGCAGTTCTGGGATGAACACTGAAGCTTTCTTT
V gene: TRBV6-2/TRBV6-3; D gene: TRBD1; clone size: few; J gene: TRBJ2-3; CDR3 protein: CASSYRWTGRGITDTQYF; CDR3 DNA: TGTGCCAGCAGTTACCGATGGACAGGTCGGGGAATCACAGATACGCAGTATTTT
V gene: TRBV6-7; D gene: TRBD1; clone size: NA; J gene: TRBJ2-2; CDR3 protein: CASTHDRGSMNTGELFF; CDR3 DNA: TGTGCCAGCACCCACGACAGGGGTTCTATGAACACCGGGGAGCTGTTTTTT
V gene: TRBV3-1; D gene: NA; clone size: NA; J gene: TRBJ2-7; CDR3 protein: CASSRTGPGREQYF; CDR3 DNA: TGTGCCAGCAGCCGGACGGGCCCAGGCCGCGAGCAGTACTTC
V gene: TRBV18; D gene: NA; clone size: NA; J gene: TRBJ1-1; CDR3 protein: CASSPGGGSEAFF; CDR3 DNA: TGTGCCAGCTCACCAGGGGGTGGCTCTGAAGCTTTCTTT
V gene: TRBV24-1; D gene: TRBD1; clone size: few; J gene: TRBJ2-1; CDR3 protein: CATSDPRQGALIEQFF; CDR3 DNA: TGTGCCACCAGTGACCCTAGACAGGGGGCGTTAATTGAGCAGTTCTTC
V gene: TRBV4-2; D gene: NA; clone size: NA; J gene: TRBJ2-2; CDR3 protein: CASSQTKTPTWELFF; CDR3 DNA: TGTGCCAGCAGCCAGACCAAGACGCCGACCTGGGAGCTGTTTTTT
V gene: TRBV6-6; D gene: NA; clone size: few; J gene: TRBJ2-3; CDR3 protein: CASTASQDTQYF; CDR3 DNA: TGTGCCAGCACGGCTAGCCAGGATACGCAGTATTTT
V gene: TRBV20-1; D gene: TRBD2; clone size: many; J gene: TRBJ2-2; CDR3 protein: CSASLAGGFTGELFF; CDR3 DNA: TGCAGTGCCTCTCTAGCGGGGGGGTTCACCGGGGAGCTGTTTTTT
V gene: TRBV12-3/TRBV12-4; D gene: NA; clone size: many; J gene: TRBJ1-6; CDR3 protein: CASSLSSYNSPLHF; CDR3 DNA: TGTGCCAGCAGTTTATCCAGCTATAATTCACCCCTCCACTTT
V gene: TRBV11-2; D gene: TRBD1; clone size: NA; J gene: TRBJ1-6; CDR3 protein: CASSLADRDHSPLHF; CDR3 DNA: TGTGCCAGCAGCTTAGCGGACAGGGATCACTCACCCCTCCACTTT
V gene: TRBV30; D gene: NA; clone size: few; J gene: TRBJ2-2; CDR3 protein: CAWSPSNLGGELFF; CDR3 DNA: TGTGCCTGGAGTCCCTCGAATTTAGGCGGGGAGCTGTTTTTT
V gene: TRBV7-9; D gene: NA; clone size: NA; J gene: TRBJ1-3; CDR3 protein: CASSPRRRNTIYF; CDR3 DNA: TGTGCCAGCAGCCCTAGACGGCGAAACACCATATATTTT
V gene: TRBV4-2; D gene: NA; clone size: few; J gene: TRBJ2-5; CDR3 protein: CASSQGSGKLGGTQYF; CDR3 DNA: TGTGCCAGCAGCCAAGGTTCAGGGAAGCTCGGGGGGACCCAGTACTTC
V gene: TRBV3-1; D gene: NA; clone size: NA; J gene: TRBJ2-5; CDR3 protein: CASSLMSRDQETQYF; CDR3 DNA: TGTGCCAGCAGCCTAATGTCCCGGGATCAGGAGACCCAGTACTTC
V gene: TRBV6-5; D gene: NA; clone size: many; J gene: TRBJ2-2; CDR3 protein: CASKVLPPSGELFF; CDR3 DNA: TGTGCCAGCAAAGTCTTACCCCCAAGCGGGGAGCTGTTTTTT
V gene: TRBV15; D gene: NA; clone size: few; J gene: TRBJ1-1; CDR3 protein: CATSGRNTEAFF; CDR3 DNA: TGTGCCACCAGCGGGAGAAACACTGAAGCTTTCTTT